This TCR beta chain was sequenced in a study of T-cell reconstitution after alpha-beta-depleted transplantation in children. For TCRbeta, the library was prepared with unique molecular identifiers. One entry per CDR3 protein, called by TCRdb with MiXCR from the PCR reads. The repertoire includes a few hundred thousand distinct CDR3 sequences, about 9.5% of them detected once, and around 6.2% sits in the top ten. Trimming removed 10 bases at V and 1 base at J, with 8 bases between. Germline V gene lookup returns CDR1 LNHDA and CDR2 SQIVND (reference sequence). The length of the CDR3 is 11 residues. The material sequenced was PBMCs from the stem cell graft donor, taken from the stem cell graft. The sequence derives from a human donor who donated a stem cell graft to a child with acute lymphoblastic leukemia. The V gene is TRBV19, the J gene TRBJ2-7; perhaps TRBD1 as D (6 bases). Here the CDR3 DNA reads TGTGCCACAGGGGCATCCTACGAGCAGTACTTC. Translating it yields CATGASYEQYF.